Listed here is a single T cell receptor (beta chain). These data originate in a study of blood T cell repertoires in COVID-19. Overall study context: Some COVID-19 samples were acute and others convalescent; all came from the United States, Italy and Spain.

Study processing details: Amplified reference gene primers provided the basis for estimating nucleated cell counts. Data came from immunoSEQ multiplex PCR; TCRdb stores just in-frame clones and leaves some out. The V and J calls and clone size were taken over from that table, and D and trimming were inferred from the DNA. In the table there are 60,000 or so clones, approximately 90% of which are singletons. The V and J ends lost 5 bases and 2 bases respectively, with 12 bases between them. Germline CDR1 and CDR2: SGHTS and YDEGEE. The CDR3 has 14 residues. What was sequenced was peripheral blood. The sequence was collected from a woman aged 55 to 70 with active COVID-19. V gene TRBV5-8 combines with J gene TRBJ2-3; D might be TRBD1 (6 bases). The DNA of the CDR3 is TGTGCCAGCAGACGGGACACGATCACAGATACGCAGTATTTT. Protein: CASRRDTITDTQYF.